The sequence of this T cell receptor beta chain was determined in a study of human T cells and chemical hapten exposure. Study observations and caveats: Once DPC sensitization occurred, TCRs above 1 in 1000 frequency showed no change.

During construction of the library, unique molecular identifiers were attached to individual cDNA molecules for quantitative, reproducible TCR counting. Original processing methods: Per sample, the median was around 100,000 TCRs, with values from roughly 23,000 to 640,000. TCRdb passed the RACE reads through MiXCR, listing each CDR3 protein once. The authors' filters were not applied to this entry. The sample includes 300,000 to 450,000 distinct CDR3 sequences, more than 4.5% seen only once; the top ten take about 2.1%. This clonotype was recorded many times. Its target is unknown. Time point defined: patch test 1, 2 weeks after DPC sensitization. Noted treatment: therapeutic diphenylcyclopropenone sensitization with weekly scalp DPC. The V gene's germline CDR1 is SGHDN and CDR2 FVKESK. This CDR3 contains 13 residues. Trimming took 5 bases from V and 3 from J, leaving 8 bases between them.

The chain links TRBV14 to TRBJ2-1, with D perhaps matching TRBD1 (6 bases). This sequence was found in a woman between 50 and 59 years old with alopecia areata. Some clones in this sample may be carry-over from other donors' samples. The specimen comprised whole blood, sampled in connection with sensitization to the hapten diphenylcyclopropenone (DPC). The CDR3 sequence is CASSGGFYNEQFF. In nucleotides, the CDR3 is TGTGCCAGCAGCGGGGGCTTCTACAATGAGCAGTTCTTC.